What follows is one T cell receptor beta chain and its context. Trimming stripped 4 bases from V and 1 base from J, with 16 bases between. The CDR3 runs 16 residues. The germline V gene has CDR1 LGHNA and CDR2 YSLEER. These data come from a study of blood T cell repertoires in COVID-19. Overall study: COVID-19 samples from acute and convalescent phases originated in the United States, Italy and Spain. PBMCs, B-cell-depleted T cells, or T cells provided the cDNA or gDNA that made up the material.

Original handling: Counts of nucleated cells, estimated from reference gene primer amplification, were obtained. Sequenced by immunoSEQ multiplex PCR; TCRdb stores in-frame clones only, minus some. The D gene and trimming were derived from the DNA, and the V and J assignments and clone size from that table. The repertoire consists of under 150,000 clones, with approximately 79% occurring once and the leading ten covering 3% to 4.5%. The rearrangement links TRBV4-3 to TRBJ1-2; D unclear. This sequence originates from a man in his fifties or sixties with acute or convalescent COVID-19. Source material: peripheral blood. CDR3 sequence: CASSPGGPGNNYGYTF. CDR3 sequence (DNA): TGCGCCAGCAGCCCCGGAGGGCCAGGAAATAACTATGGCTACACCTTC.